The rows below give T cell receptor beta chains drawn from one sample of a study of human T cells and chemical hapten exposure. TCRdb used MiXCR to reprocess the RACE reads, holding one entry per CDR3 protein. The data show tens of thousands of distinct CDR3 sequences, with 11% seen just once and roughly 1.4% held by the top ten. The sample consisted of whole blood, taken in connection with sensitization to the hapten diphenylcyclopropenone (DPC). These receptors originate from a woman aged 50 to 60 with alopecia areata. Some clones in this sample may be carry-over from other donors' samples. Both conserved end residues are part of each CDR3. D genes are given only for firm matches. Some rows mark clone size as missing; the rest say once, few, many or name a class of expanded clone.

d_gene: TRBD1
len: 16
j_gene: TRBJ1-1
v_gene: TRBV4-2
abundance: few
CDR3aa: CASSQGADRAVTEAFF
CDR3nt: TGTGCCAGCAGCCAAGGTGCGGACAGGGCGGTCACTGAAGCTTTCTTT

d_gene: TRBD1
len: 13
j_gene: TRBJ2-5
v_gene: TRBV24-1
abundance: -
CDR3aa: CATERTGKETQYF
CDR3nt: TGTGCCACCGAGAGGACAGGGAAAGAGACCCAGTACTTC

d_gene: -
len: 15
j_gene: TRBJ2-7
v_gene: TRBV27
abundance: -
CDR3aa: CASSPLLASSYEQYF
CDR3nt: TGTGCCAGCAGTCCCCTCCTAGCAAGCTCCTACGAGCAGTACTTC

d_gene: -
len: 15
j_gene: TRBJ2-7
v_gene: TRBV4-1
abundance: many
CDR3aa: CASSQHGITAGEQYF
CDR3nt: TGCGCCAGCAGCCAACATGGGATAACAGCTGGCGAGCAGTACTTC

d_gene: TRBD2
len: 17
j_gene: TRBJ2-3
v_gene: TRBV28
abundance: many
CDR3aa: CASSSASGGWSTDTQYF
CDR3nt: TGTGCCAGCAGTTCGGCTAGCGGGGGGTGGAGCACAGATACGCAGTATTTT

d_gene: -
len: 13
j_gene: TRBJ2-7
v_gene: TRBV25-1
abundance: -
CDR3aa: CATTGVMSYEQYF
CDR3nt: TGTGCCACGACAGGCGTCATGTCCTACGAGCAGTACTTC

d_gene: -
len: 13
j_gene: TRBJ1-1
v_gene: TRBV6-2/TRBV6-3
abundance: many
CDR3aa: CASRARQVSEAFF
CDR3nt: TGTGCCAGCAGAGCCCGACAGGTCTCTGAAGCTTTCTTT

d_gene: TRBD1
len: 15
j_gene: TRBJ2-7
v_gene: TRBV4-3
abundance: -
CDR3aa: CASSQARDSYYEQYF
CDR3nt: TGCGCCAGCAGCCAAGCCCGGGACAGCTACTACGAGCAGTACTTC

d_gene: -
len: 16
j_gene: TRBJ1-1
v_gene: TRBV4-2
abundance: -
CDR3aa: CASSQDRSPLNTEAFF
CDR3nt: TGTGCCAGCAGCCAAGATCGAAGCCCTCTGAACACTGAAGCTTTCTTT

d_gene: TRBD2
len: 16
j_gene: TRBJ2-1
v_gene: TRBV11-2
abundance: -
CDR3aa: CASSLSPSGGANEQFF
CDR3nt: TGTGCCAGCAGCTTATCCCCTAGCGGGGGGGCCAATGAGCAGTTCTTC

d_gene: TRBD1
len: 14
j_gene: TRBJ2-3
v_gene: TRBV11-3
abundance: -
CDR3aa: CASSLGQGADTQYF
CDR3nt: TGTGCCAGCAGCTTAGGACAGGGAGCAGATACGCAGTATTTT

d_gene: -
len: 14
j_gene: TRBJ2-2
v_gene: TRBV6-1
abundance: few
CDR3aa: CASLDRSSTGELFF
CDR3nt: TGTGCCAGCCTTGACCGGTCTAGCACCGGGGAGCTGTTTTTT